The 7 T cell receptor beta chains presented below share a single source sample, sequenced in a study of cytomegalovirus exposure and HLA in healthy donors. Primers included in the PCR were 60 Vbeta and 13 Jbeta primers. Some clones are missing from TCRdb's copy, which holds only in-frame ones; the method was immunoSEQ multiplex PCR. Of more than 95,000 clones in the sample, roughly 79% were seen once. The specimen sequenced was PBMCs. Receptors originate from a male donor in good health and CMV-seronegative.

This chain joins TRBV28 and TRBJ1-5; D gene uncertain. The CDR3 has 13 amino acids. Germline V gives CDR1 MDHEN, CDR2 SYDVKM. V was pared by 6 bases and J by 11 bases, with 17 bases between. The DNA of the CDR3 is TGTGCCAGCAGCCCCTATAACGGTCCGTCCCAGCATTTT. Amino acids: CASSPYNGPSQHF. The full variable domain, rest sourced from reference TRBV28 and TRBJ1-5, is DVKVTQSSRYLVKRTGEKVFLECVQDMDHENMFWYRQDPGLGLRLIYFSYDVKMKEKGDIPEGYSVSREKKERFSLILESASTNQTSMYLCASSPYNGPSQHFGDGTRLSIL.

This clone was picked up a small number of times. The CDR3 DNA sequence: TGTGCCAGCAGTGAAGGGCTCCTGAAGACCCAGTACTTC. As protein: CASSEGLLKTQYF. The gene calls are TRBV2 and TRBJ2-5; D is uncertain. The CDR3 extends over 13 amino acids. CDR1 and CDR2 (germline): SNHLY, FYNNEI. With 1 base removed from V and 6 bases from J, the gap between germline ends came to 9 bases.

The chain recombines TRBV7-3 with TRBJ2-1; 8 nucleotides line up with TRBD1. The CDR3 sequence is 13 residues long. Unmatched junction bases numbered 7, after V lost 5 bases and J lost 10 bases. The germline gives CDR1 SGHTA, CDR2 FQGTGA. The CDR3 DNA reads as TGTGCCAGCAGCCACGCAGGGGGCGGGGAGCAGTTCTTC. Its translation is CASSHAGGGEQFF. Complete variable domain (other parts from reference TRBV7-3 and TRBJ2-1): GAGVSQTPSNKVTEKGKYVELRCDPISGHTALYWYRQSLGQGPEFLIYFQGTGAADDSGLPNDRFFAVRPEGSVSTLKIQRTERGDSAVYLCASSHAGGGEQFFGPGTRLTVL.

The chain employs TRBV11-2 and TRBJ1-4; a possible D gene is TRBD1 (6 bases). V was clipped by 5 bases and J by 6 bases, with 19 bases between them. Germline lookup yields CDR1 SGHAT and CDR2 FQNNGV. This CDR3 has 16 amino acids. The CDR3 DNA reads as TGTGCCAGCAGCGCGCGGCGGAGCAGGGGTTATGAAAAACTGTTTTTT. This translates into CASSARRSRGYEKLFF.

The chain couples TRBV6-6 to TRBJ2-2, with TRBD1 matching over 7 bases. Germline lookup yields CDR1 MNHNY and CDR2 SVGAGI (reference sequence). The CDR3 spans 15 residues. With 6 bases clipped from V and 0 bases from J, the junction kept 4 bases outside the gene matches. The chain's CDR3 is CASRSDRANTGELFF. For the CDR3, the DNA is TGTGCCAGCAGGTCCGACAGGGCGAACACCGGGGAGCTGTTTTTT.

CDR3 in DNA: TGTGCCAGTAGTATAGGACTAGCGGCAAGACCCAATGAGCAGTTCTTC. Amino acids: CASSIGLAARPNEQFF. The J gene is TRBJ2-1, the V gene TRBV19, with 9 bases matching TRBD2. The CDR3 extends over 16 amino acids. J gave up 6 bases and V 1 base, and 7 bases lay outside the gene matches. Germline CDR1 LNHDA, CDR2 SQIVND (reference sequence). Full variable domain (missing parts from reference TRBV19 and TRBJ2-1): DGGITQSPKYLFRKEGQNVTLSCEQNLNHDAMYWYRQDPGQGLRLIYYSQIVNDFQKGDIAEGYSVSREKKESFPLTVTSAQKNPTAFYLCASSIGLAARPNEQFFGPGTRLTVL.

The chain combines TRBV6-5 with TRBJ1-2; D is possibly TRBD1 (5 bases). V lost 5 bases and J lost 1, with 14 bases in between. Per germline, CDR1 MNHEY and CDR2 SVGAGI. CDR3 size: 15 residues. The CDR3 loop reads CASSPIMGGNYGYTF. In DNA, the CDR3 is TGTGCCAGCAGTCCGATAATGGGGGGTAACTATGGCTACACCTTC.